Following are 29 T cell receptor beta chains from one sample sequenced in a study of blood T cell repertoires in COVID-19. Here immunoSEQ multiplex PCR was the method, and the copy in TCRdb shows in-frame clones only, minus some. The sample records about 270,000 clones, 86% being singletons. The sequenced sample was PBMCs or T cells enriched from blood (not recorded which). These TCRs come from a young woman who had recovered from COVID-19.

The CDR3 coding sequence is TGCGCCAGCAGCCAAGGACAATTTGGAACGGGATACCAAGAGACCCAGTACTTC. Protein sequence: CASSQGQFGTGYQETQYF. This chain links TRBV4-3 with TRBJ2-5, with a tentative D call TRBD2 (5 bases). The V gene's germline CDR1 is LGHNA and CDR2 YSLEER. The CDR3 runs to 18 residues. Trimming removed 1 base at V and 0 bases at J, with 18 bases between.

The gene calls are TRBV3-1 (or the pseudogene TRBV3-2) and TRBJ2-2; 9 bases line up with TRBD2. The ends lost 5 bases at V and 0 bases at J; junction bases unmatched: 7. The CDR3 covers 17 residues. In germline, CDR1 is LGHDT, CDR2 YNNKEL (reference sequence). In DNA form, the CDR3 reads TGTGCCAGCAGCGCCCTTCTAGCGGGGTCGAACACCGGGGAGCTGTTTTTT. Protein: CASSALLAGSNTGELFF.

This chain uses TRBV18 with TRBJ1-5; possibly TRBD1 for D (5 bases). There are 15 residues in the CDR3. Trimming left V 3 bases short and J 10 bases short, with 19 bases between. Germline loops: CDR1 KGHSH, CDR2 LQKENI. CDR3 in DNA: TGTGCCAGCTCACCCGCGGGGGGTGACCAACCCCCCCAGCATTTT. Translated, it gives CASSPAGGDQPPQHF.

The rearrangement joins TRBV12-5 to TRBJ2-3, with no clear D. Trimming took off 10 bases at V and 8 bases at J, with 25 bases between the two ends. CDR3 size: 15 residues. The V gene's germline CDR1 is LGHNT and CDR2 FRNRAP. CDR3 nucleotide sequence: TGTGCTAATTCCCATCAAGACCGCGGTGTAGGTACGCAGTATTTT. Its translation is CANSHQDRGVGTQYF.

The chain uses TRBV30 and TRBJ1-2; no reliable D call. This CDR3 is 14 amino acids long. The V gene lost 0 bases and the J gene lost 2 bases, with 10 bases spanning the gap. The germline V gene encodes CDR1 GTSNPN and CDR2 SVGIG (reference sequence). Here the CDR3 reads CAWSVAGINYGYTF. CDR3 sequence (DNA): TGTGCCTGGAGTGTTGCGGGGATCAACTATGGCTACACCTTC.

The rearrangement uses TRBV7-2 and TRBJ1-3; D is ambiguous. V lost 1 base to trimming and J lost 2 bases, with 12 bases between them. CDR1 and CDR2 (germline): SGHTA, FQGNSA. The CDR3 runs 16 residues. CDR3 region: CASSLDPGIAGNTIYF. In DNA, the CDR3 is TGTGCCAGCAGCTTAGACCCGGGGATAGCTGGAAACACCATATATTTT.

This chain joins TRBV5-1 and TRBJ2-4; 9 bases are shared with TRBD1. Germline values: CDR1 SGHRS, CDR2 YFSETQ. V lost 2 bases to trimming and J lost 5 bases; unmatched junction nucleotides: 11. This CDR3 region has 17 residues. As DNA, the CDR3 is TGCGCCAGCAGCTTAAGGAATTCACAGGGGGCTCAAAACATTCAGTACTTC. Protein: CASSLRNSQGAQNIQYF.

As DNA, the CDR3 is TGTGCCAGCAACCTGGACAGTTCCCCTATCTACGAGCAGTACTTC. Its translation is CASNLDSSPIYEQYF. V and J are TRBV6-5 and TRBJ2-7; D perhaps matches TRBD1 (6 bases). This CDR3 is 15 amino acids long. Per the germline V gene, CDR1 is MNHEY and CDR2 is SVGAGI. V was cut by 7 bases and J by 3 bases, with 19 bases left in between.

The J gene is TRBJ1-2, the V gene TRBV7-2, with a possible D match to TRBD1 (5 bases). This CDR3 region has 17 residues. Germline lookup yields CDR1 SGHTA and CDR2 FQGNSA. V lost 0 bases to trimming and J lost 1 base, with 15 bases between them. CDR3 nucleotide sequence: TGTGCCAGCAGCTTAGCCTTCGACAGCTTACATAACTATGGCTACACCTTC. Its protein product is CASSLAFDSLHNYGYTF.

This chain connects TRBV30 to TRBJ2-1, with TRBD2 matching over 9 bases. Germline V lookup: CDR1 GTSNPN, CDR2 SVGIG (reference sequence). The CDR3 loop spans 15 amino acids. The J segment lost 0 bases and the V segment lost 4 bases, leaving 4 bases of the junction unmatched. CDR3 coding DNA: TGTGCCTGGACAGCGGGGGGTTCCTCCTACAATGAGCAGTTCTTC. Its protein product is CAWTAGGSSYNEQFF.

The genes are TRBV16 and TRBJ2-1, with 14 bases identical to TRBD2. The length of the CDR3 is 17 residues. Germline V CDR1 and CDR2: KGHSY, FQNENV. The J segment lost 6 bases and the V segment lost 0 bases, leaving 4 bases of the junction unmatched. The CDR3 DNA is TGTGCCAGCAGCCAATCTGGGGGACTAGCGGGAGTCAATGAGCAGTTCTTC. It encodes CASSQSGGLAGVNEQFF. Full variable domain (missing parts from reference TRBV16 and TRBJ2-1): GEEVAQTPKHLVRGEGQKAKLYCAPIKGHSYVFWYQQVLKNEFKFLISFQNENVFDETGMPKERFSAKCLPNSPCSLEIQATKLEDSAVYFCASSQSGGLAGVNEQFFGPGTRLTVL.

This chain links TRBV19 with TRBJ1-5; possible D gene TRBD1, 6 bases. The length of the CDR3 is 14 residues. V was pared by 5 bases and J by 5 bases, with 13 bases between. Germline V lookup: CDR1 LNHDA, CDR2 SQIVND (reference sequence). For the CDR3, the DNA is TGTGCCAGTAGTCCTAGACAGGTTTATCAGCCCCAGCATTTT. It translates to CASSPRQVYQPQHF. The full variable domain, completed using reference TRBV19 and TRBJ1-5, is DGGITQSPKYLFRKEGQNVTLSCEQNLNHDAMYWYRQDPGQGLRLIYYSQIVNDFQKGDIAEGYSVSREKKESFPLTVTSAQKNPTAFYLCASSPRQVYQPQHFGDGTRLSIL.

This chain connects TRBV6-5 to TRBJ2-7; perhaps TRBD2 as D (5 bases). The CDR3 contains 15 residues. V was clipped by 0 bases and J by 0 bases, with 9 bases between them. The germline CDR1 and CDR2 sequences are MNHEY and SVGAGI. The CDR3, as DNA: TGTGCCAGCAGTTACTCTCTTACTAGCTCCTACGAGCAGTACTTC. The encoded protein is CASSYSLTSSYEQYF.

J is TRBJ2-3 and V is TRBV28; tentatively, D is TRBD1 (6 bases). With 5 bases removed from V and 5 bases from J, the gap between germline ends came to 23 bases. The CDR3 contains 17 residues. CDR1 is MDHEN and CDR2 is SYDVKM in the germline V gene. The CDR3 DNA is TGTGCCAGCAGTACCAGGTGGCCAGGGGCCGGGAAAGATACGCAGTATTTT. Protein sequence: CASSTRWPGAGKDTQYF.

This clone came up once. CDR3 DNA sequence: TGTGCCAGCAGCCCCAGAGGTGGGGGAGGGGGCTATGGCTACACCTTC. Residues: CASSPRGGGGGYGYTF. The chain joins TRBV3-1 (or the pseudogene TRBV3-2) to TRBJ1-2; a weak D match, TRBD1 (6 bases). There are 16 residues in the CDR3. The germline V gene has CDR1 LGHDT and CDR2 YNNKEL (reference sequence). The germline V and J ends were trimmed by 4 bases and 4 bases, with 19 bases remaining between them.

This chain connects TRBV5-1 to TRBJ1-4; 7 bases map to TRBD1. Germline-derived CDR1 and CDR2 are SGHRS and YFSETQ. The CDR3 has 16 residues. V shed 4 bases and J 4 bases; nucleotides not matched to a gene: 10. DNA for the CDR3: TGCGCCAGCAGCCTTGGAAACAGGGGTGGTAATGAAAAACTGTTTTTT. Protein product: CASSLGNRGGNEKLFF.

The chain carries TRBV18 and TRBJ2-7; D is perhaps TRBD2 (5 bases). V lost 7 bases to trimming and J lost 3 bases, with 13 bases between them. The CDR3 has 13 amino acids. Germline V lookup: CDR1 KGHSH, CDR2 LQKENI. CDR3 protein: CASLFSEGYEQYF. The DNA of the CDR3 is TGTGCCAGCTTATTTAGCGAGGGCTACGAGCAGTACTTC.

The chain recombines TRBV28 with TRBJ2-6; 7 bases match TRBD1. V dropped 5 bases and J dropped 0; count of bases not matched to a gene: 13. Germline CDR1 MDHEN, CDR2 SYDVKM. The CDR3 loop spans 19 amino acids. CDR3 bases: TGTGCCAGCAGTCCCTTCCTACAGGGGAGTGGCTCTGGGGCCAACGTCCTGACTTTC. Its translation is CASSPFLQGSGSGANVLTF.

This clone was counted between two and nine times. The chain is built from TRBV28 and TRBJ2-7; 7 bases fit TRBD1. The CDR3 sequence is 16 residues long. From germline, CDR1 is MDHEN and CDR2 SYDVKM. Trimming removed 7 bases from V and 6 bases from J; junction bases left unmatched: 18. The CDR3 nucleotides read TGTGCCAGCACCGCCCCCCTACAGGGGTTGGAGAGCGAGCAGTACTTC. Its protein is CASTAPLQGLESEQYF.

The rearrangement joins TRBV28 to TRBJ1-2; tentatively, D is TRBD1 (5 bases). This CDR3 contains 13 residues. CDR1 and CDR2 from the germline V gene are MDHEN and SYDVKM. Trimming took off 3 bases at V and 5 bases at J, with 10 bases between the two ends. CDR3 amino acids: CASSLTDSYGYTF. The CDR3 nucleotides are TGTGCCAGCAGTTTGACAGACTCTTATGGCTACACCTTC.

The chain links TRBV2 to TRBJ2-3, with no clear D. The germline V and J ends were trimmed by 8 bases and 1 base, with 10 bases remaining between them. Germline-derived CDR1 and CDR2 are SNHLY and FYNNEI. This CDR3 has 13 amino acids. For the CDR3, the DNA is TGTGCCAGCTTTGACCAGGGCACAGATACGCAGTATTTT. Its translation: CASFDQGTDTQYF.

The V gene is TRBV7-8, the J gene TRBJ2-1; no definite D call. The CDR3 covers 12 residues. Germline V gene lookup returns CDR1 SGHVS and CDR2 FQNEAQ. V lost 5 bases, J lost 9 bases, and 11 bases lay in between. The CDR3 DNA reads TGTGCCAGCAGCCTCAACTCCGGTGAGCAGTTCTTC. Translating gives CASSLNSGEQFF. Full variable domain (outside the CDR3, taken from reference TRBV7-8 and TRBJ2-1): GAGVSQSPRYKVAKRGQDVALRCDPISGHVSLFWYQQALGQGPEFLTYFQNEAQLDKSGLPSDRFFAERPEGSVSTLKIQRTQQEDSAVYLCASSLNSGEQFFGPGTRLTVL.

J is TRBJ2-2 and V is TRBV27, with D possibly matching TRBD2 (6 bases). The CDR3 loop spans 15 amino acids. Germline V gene sequence: CDR1 MNHEY, CDR2 SMNVEV (reference sequence). The ends were cut back, 4 bases at V and 1 base at J, with 10 bases in the middle. The CDR3, as DNA: TGTGCCAGCAGTTACTGGCGGGGGAACACCGGGGAGCTGTTTTTT. It codes for CASSYWRGNTGELFF.

This clone was seen just once. The genes are TRBV5-4 and TRBJ2-3; 10 nucleotides match TRBD2. This CDR3 is built from 15 residues. The germline gives CDR1 SGHNT, CDR2 YYREEE (reference sequence). The J segment lost 4 bases and the V segment lost 3 bases, leaving 5 bases of the junction unmatched. The CDR3 coding sequence is TGTGCCAGCAGCTGGACTAGCGGACTCTCAGATACGCAGTATTTT. The encoded protein is CASSWTSGLSDTQYF. Full variable domain (rest looked up from reference TRBV5-4 and TRBJ2-3): ETGVTQSPTHLIKTRGQQVTLRCSSQSGHNTVSWYQQALGQGPQFIFQYYREEENGRGNFPPRFSGLQFPNYSSELNVNALELDDSALYLCASSWTSGLSDTQYFGPGTRLTVL.

The chain employs TRBV6-6 and TRBJ2-3; a weak D match, TRBD2 (5 bases). Germline V gene lookup returns CDR1 MNHNY and CDR2 SVGAGI (reference sequence). CDR3 length: 12 residues. The ends were cut back, 6 bases at V and 6 bases at J, with 10 bases in the middle. CDR3: CASRPSPDTQYF. DNA of the CDR3: TGTGCCAGCAGACCTAGCCCGGATACGCAGTATTTT.

This chain uses TRBV12-3 or TRBV12-4 with TRBJ1-1, with D unclear. The CDR3 covers 12 residues. V was clipped by 8 bases and J by 1 base, with 8 bases between them. The CDR3 DNA sequence: TGTGCCAGCGGGCCCGGGAACACTGAAGCTTTCTTT. It codes for CASGPGNTEAFF.

The J gene is TRBJ2-1, the V gene TRBV28; tentative D call: TRBD2 (5 bases). Trimming took off 3 bases at V and 3 bases at J, with 12 bases between the two ends. Germline-derived CDR1 and CDR2 are MDHEN and SYDVKM. The CDR3 is made up of 15 amino acids. The CDR3 protein is CASSFVGRGYNEQFF. The CDR3 DNA reads as TGTGCCAGCAGTTTTGTAGGGAGAGGCTACAATGAGCAGTTCTTC.

V gene TRBV5-1 combines with J gene TRBJ2-5; no clear D. CDR1 is SGHRS, CDR2 YFSETQ, per germline. V shed 0 bases and J shed 2 bases, with 8 bases lying between them. This CDR3 is 14 amino acids long. CDR3: CASSLVASQETQYF. Written as DNA, the CDR3 is TGCGCCAGCAGCTTGGTGGCCTCGCAAGAGACCCAGTACTTC.

This clone was seen a single time. The V call is TRBV10-1, the J call TRBJ2-7; D may be TRBD2 (5 bases). Germline lookup yields CDR1 WNHNN and CDR2 SYGVQD (reference sequence). V dropped 3 bases and J dropped 2 bases, with 17 bases sitting between them. CDR3 size: 16 residues. The CDR3 spells CASSEIVAPKPYEQYF. Here the CDR3 DNA reads TGCGCCAGCAGTGAAATAGTAGCGCCTAAACCCTACGAGCAGTACTTC.